The present T cell receptor beta chain was sequenced within a study of T-cell reconstitution after alpha-beta-depleted transplantation in children. This clonotype has a count of ten or more. The V gene's germline CDR1 is SQVTM and CDR2 ANQGSEA. Trimming took 4 bases from V and 4 from J, leaving 11 bases between them. This CDR3 is built from 13 residues. The TCRbeta library incorporated unique molecular identifiers. TCRdb processed the PCR reads anew with MiXCR; each CDR3 protein has one entry. The data hold 90,000 to 100,000 distinct CDR3 sequences, with 9.5% to 15% observed a single time. The receptor comes from a human donor who donated a stem cell graft to a child with inherited bone marrow failure. Sequenced here: PBMCs from the stem cell graft donor, sampled from the stem cell graft. The chain carries TRBV29-1 and TRBJ1-5; no firm D call. The CDR3 DNA reads TGCAGCGTTGCCGACACGGTGAATCAGCCCCAGCATTTT. It codes for CSVADTVNQPQHF.